This T cell receptor beta chain is from a study of control samples from healthy donors and cancer patients. The CDR3 consists of 14 residues. Germline V gene data show CDR1 as LGHDT and CDR2 as YNNKEL (reference sequence). Trimming shortened V by 3 bases and J by 1 base, and 7 bases separated the two germline ends. Repertoires were generated with immunoSEQ multiplex PCR, while TCRdb's copy carries only in-frame clones and drops some. The sample lists about 20,000 clones, about 89% occurring once. Remarks on this clone: Other DNA variants within this sample encode the same CDR3.

This clonotype originated in a man in his fifties or sixties with head and neck cancer. Sequenced sample: PBMCs. This chain joins TRBV3-1 (or the pseudogene TRBV3-2) and TRBJ2-1; possible D gene TRBD1, 6 bases. CDR3 nucleotides: TGTGCCAGCAGCCAGAGGGGGTCCTACAATGAGCAGTTCTTC. It codes for CASSQRGSYNEQFF.